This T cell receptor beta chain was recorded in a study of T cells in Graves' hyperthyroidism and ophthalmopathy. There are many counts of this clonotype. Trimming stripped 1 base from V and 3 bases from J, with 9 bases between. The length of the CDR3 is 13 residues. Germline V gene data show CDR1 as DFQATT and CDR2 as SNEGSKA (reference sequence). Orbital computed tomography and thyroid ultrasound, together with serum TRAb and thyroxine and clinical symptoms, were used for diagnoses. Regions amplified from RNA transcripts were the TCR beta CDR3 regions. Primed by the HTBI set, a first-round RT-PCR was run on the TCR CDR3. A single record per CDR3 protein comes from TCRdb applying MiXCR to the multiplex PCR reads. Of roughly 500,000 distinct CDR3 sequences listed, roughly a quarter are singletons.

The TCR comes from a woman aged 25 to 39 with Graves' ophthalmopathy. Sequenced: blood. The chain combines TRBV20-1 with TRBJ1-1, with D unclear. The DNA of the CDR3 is TGCAGTGCTAGAGTGAGGAGGGACACTGAAGCTTTCTTT. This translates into CSARVRRDTEAFF.